A selection of T cell receptor beta chains follows, all from one sample in a study of cytomegalovirus exposure and HLA in healthy donors. Data came from immunoSEQ multiplex PCR; TCRdb stores just in-frame clones and leaves some out. The sample has around 60,000 clones, about 72% seen once. Specimen: PBMCs. These TCRs come from a man aged 50 or older in good health and CMV-seropositive. Both conserved end residues are part of each CDR3. D genes are given only for firm matches. The size of a clone is reported for some rows only, either as once, few or many, or as a class for expanded clones.

clone_size: -
j_call: TRBJ2-1
d_call: -
v_call: TRBV28
cdr3_aa: CASSGASDSYNEQFF
cdr3_nt: TGTGCCAGCAGCGGGGCTAGCGACTCCTACAATGAGCAGTTCTTC

clone_size: -
j_call: TRBJ1-6
d_call: -
v_call: TRBV7-9
cdr3_aa: CASSFNYNSPLHF
cdr3_nt: TGTGCCAGCAGCTTCAACTATAATTCACCCCTCCACTTT

clone_size: few
j_call: TRBJ2-7
d_call: -
v_call: TRBV6-5
cdr3_aa: CASTQNRAEQYF
cdr3_nt: TGTGCCAGCACCCAAAACAGGGCCGAGCAGTACTTC

clone_size: -
j_call: TRBJ1-6
d_call: TRBD1
v_call: TRBV6-5
cdr3_aa: CASRAGTGFSPLHF
cdr3_nt: TGTGCCAGCAGGGCCGGGACAGGGTTTTCACCCCTCCACTTT

clone_size: -
j_call: TRBJ1-5
d_call: -
v_call: TRBV25-1
cdr3_aa: CASSETGWNQPQHF
cdr3_nt: TGTGCCAGCAGTGAAACAGGGTGGAATCAGCCCCAGCATTTT

clone_size: -
j_call: TRBJ2-3
d_call: TRBD1
v_call: TRBV11-3
cdr3_aa: CASSPGRQGYTDTQYF
cdr3_nt: TGTGCCAGCAGCCCCGGCCGACAGGGGTACACAGATACGCAGTATTTT

clone_size: -
j_call: TRBJ2-7
d_call: TRBD2
v_call: TRBV7-9
cdr3_aa: CASSSPGTSGRVIYEQYF
cdr3_nt: TGTGCCAGCAGCTCCCCCGGGACTAGCGGGAGAGTGATCTACGAGCAGTACTTC

clone_size: -
j_call: TRBJ2-2
d_call: TRBD1
v_call: TRBV18
cdr3_aa: CASSLRGQMELFF
cdr3_nt: TGTGCCAGCTCACTGAGGGGACAGATGGAGCTGTTTTTT

clone_size: few
j_call: TRBJ1-2
d_call: -
v_call: TRBV28
cdr3_aa: CASSLVASGSYGYTF
cdr3_nt: TGTGCCAGCAGTTTAGTGGCCAGCGGGTCCTATGGCTACACCTTC

clone_size: many
j_call: TRBJ1-1
d_call: -
v_call: TRBV23-1
cdr3_aa: CASGYRDTEAFF
cdr3_nt: TGCGCCAGCGGGTACAGGGACACTGAAGCTTTCTTT

clone_size: -
j_call: TRBJ1-3
d_call: TRBD1
v_call: TRBV6-5
cdr3_aa: CASSYSQGGTGNTIYF
cdr3_nt: TGTGCCAGCAGTTACTCACAGGGGGGGACTGGAAACACCATATATTTT

clone_size: -
j_call: TRBJ1-1
d_call: TRBD1
v_call: TRBV29-1
cdr3_aa: CSSRDRGEEAFF
cdr3_nt: TGCAGCTCCCGGGACAGGGGGGAAGAAGCTTTCTTT

clone_size: -
j_call: TRBJ2-3
d_call: -
v_call: TRBV6-4
cdr3_aa: CASSENGNPTDTQYF
cdr3_nt: TGTGCCAGCAGTGAGAACGGGAACCCCACAGATACGCAGTATTTT

clone_size: few
j_call: TRBJ1-5
d_call: -
v_call: TRBV4-2
cdr3_aa: CASSPGVQNQPQHF
cdr3_nt: TGTGCCAGCAGCCCGGGAGTGCAGAATCAGCCCCAGCATTTT

clone_size: -
j_call: TRBJ2-7
d_call: -
v_call: TRBV10-2
cdr3_aa: CASSDGGLGPFGGYF
cdr3_nt: TGCGCCAGCAGTGACGGGGGTTTGGGGCCGTTTGGCGGATACTTC

clone_size: few
j_call: TRBJ2-4
d_call: TRBD2
v_call: TRBV7-9
cdr3_aa: CASSSIAGEAKNIQYF
cdr3_nt: TGTGCCAGCAGCTCAATAGCGGGGGAGGCCAAAAACATTCAGTACTTC

clone_size: -
j_call: TRBJ2-7
d_call: TRBD2
v_call: TRBV9
cdr3_aa: CASSEASGAYEQYF
cdr3_nt: TGTGCCAGCAGCGAGGCGAGCGGGGCCTACGAGCAGTACTTC

clone_size: -
j_call: TRBJ1-5
d_call: -
v_call: TRBV5-1
cdr3_aa: CASSGDRRDPAKTHQPQHF
cdr3_nt: TGCGCCAGCAGCGGGGACCGGAGGGACCCGGCAAAGACTCATCAGCCCCAGCATTTT

clone_size: -
j_call: TRBJ2-7
d_call: TRBD1
v_call: TRBV27
cdr3_aa: CASKTGQPGEQYF
cdr3_nt: TGTGCCAGCAAGACGGGACAGCCGGGCGAGCAGTACTTC

clone_size: -
j_call: TRBJ1-5
d_call: TRBD1
v_call: TRBV27
cdr3_aa: CASRTGQGYNQPQHF
cdr3_nt: TGTGCCAGCAGAACGGGACAGGGCTATAATCAGCCCCAGCATTTT

clone_size: -
j_call: TRBJ2-3
d_call: -
v_call: TRBV27
cdr3_aa: CASSSSDTQYF
cdr3_nt: TGTGCCAGCAGTTCCTCAGATACGCAGTATTTT

clone_size: once
j_call: TRBJ2-7
d_call: -
v_call: TRBV2
cdr3_aa: CASRDWHSYEQYF
cdr3_nt: TGTGCCAGCAGGGACTGGCACTCCTACGAGCAGTACTTC

clone_size: -
j_call: TRBJ2-1
d_call: -
v_call: TRBV7-3
cdr3_aa: CASSPYSGNNEQFF
cdr3_nt: TGTGCCAGCAGCCCCTATTCGGGGAACAATGAGCAGTTCTTC

clone_size: -
j_call: TRBJ2-7
d_call: TRBD2
v_call: TRBV6-5
cdr3_aa: CASSYGSSGHSYEQYF
cdr3_nt: TGTGCCAGCAGTTACGGAAGTAGCGGGCATTCCTACGAGCAGTACTTC

clone_size: few
j_call: TRBJ2-7
d_call: -
v_call: TRBV2
cdr3_aa: CASRAQEQYF
cdr3_nt: TGTGCCAGCAGGGCACAGGAGCAGTACTTC

clone_size: -
j_call: TRBJ2-1
d_call: -
v_call: TRBV21-1
cdr3_aa: CASSRGRMGGGSSYNEQFF
cdr3_nt: TGTGCCAGCAGCAGGGGAAGGATGGGGGGAGGTAGCTCCTACAATGAGCAGTTCTTC

clone_size: once
j_call: TRBJ2-1
d_call: TRBD2
v_call: TRBV30
cdr3_aa: CAWSKRGGGNNEQFF
cdr3_nt: TGTGCCTGGAGTAAACGGGGGGGCGGCAACAATGAGCAGTTCTTC

clone_size: -
j_call: TRBJ1-2
d_call: TRBD1
v_call: TRBV6-6
cdr3_aa: CASFPPITGGDYGYTF
cdr3_nt: TGTGCCAGCTTCCCCCCAATAACAGGGGGGGACTATGGCTACACCTTC

clone_size: -
j_call: TRBJ1-2
d_call: TRBD1
v_call: TRBV10-3
cdr3_aa: CAISVGTVDYGYTF
cdr3_nt: TGTGCCATCAGTGTGGGGACAGTAGACTATGGCTACACCTTC

clone_size: -
j_call: TRBJ2-1
d_call: TRBD1
v_call: TRBV9
cdr3_aa: CASSVADRPNEQFF
cdr3_nt: TGTGCCAGCAGCGTTGCGGACAGGCCCAATGAGCAGTTCTTC

clone_size: few
j_call: TRBJ2-2
d_call: TRBD2
v_call: TRBV5-1
cdr3_aa: CASSRGLDTGELFF
cdr3_nt: TGCGCCAGCAGTCGGGGACTAGACACCGGGGAGCTGTTTTTT

clone_size: -
j_call: TRBJ1-5
d_call: -
v_call: TRBV10-2
cdr3_aa: CASSDSTFGNNQPQHF
cdr3_nt: TGCGCCAGCAGTGACTCGACCTTCGGGAACAATCAGCCCCAGCATTTT

clone_size: -
j_call: TRBJ1-1
d_call: -
v_call: TRBV10-1
cdr3_aa: CASSEQGFTEAFF
cdr3_nt: TGCGCCAGCAGTGAACAGGGTTTTACTGAAGCTTTCTTT

clone_size: few
j_call: TRBJ2-2
d_call: TRBD1
v_call: TRBV10-2
cdr3_aa: CASSYRGDTGELFF
cdr3_nt: TGCGCCAGCAGCTACAGGGGGGACACCGGGGAGCTGTTTTTT

clone_size: -
j_call: TRBJ2-3
d_call: TRBD2
v_call: TRBV2
cdr3_aa: CASSPGLAGIRAYF
cdr3_nt: TGTGCCAGCAGCCCCGGACTAGCGGGGATCCGAGCGTATTTT

clone_size: -
j_call: TRBJ2-7
d_call: TRBD1
v_call: TRBV5-1
cdr3_aa: CASSLGQGGYEQYF
cdr3_nt: TGCGCCAGCAGCTTGGGACAGGGGGGATACGAGCAGTACTTC

clone_size: -
j_call: TRBJ2-2
d_call: TRBD2
v_call: TRBV14
cdr3_aa: CASSRLAGTGELFF
cdr3_nt: TGTGCCAGCAGTCGCCTAGCGGGCACCGGGGAGCTGTTTTTT